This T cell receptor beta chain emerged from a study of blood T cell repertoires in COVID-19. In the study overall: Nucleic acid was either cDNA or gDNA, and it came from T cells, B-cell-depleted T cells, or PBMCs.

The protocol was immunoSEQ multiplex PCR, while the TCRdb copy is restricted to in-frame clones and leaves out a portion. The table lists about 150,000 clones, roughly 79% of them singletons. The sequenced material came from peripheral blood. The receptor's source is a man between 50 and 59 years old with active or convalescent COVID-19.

CDR3 DNA: TGTGCCAGCAGTTCCCCCTCGGGTGAGCAGTTCTTC. Residues: CASSSPSGEQFF. The chain recombines TRBV6-5 with TRBJ2-1, with no clear D. The CDR3 runs to 12 residues. Germline V lookup: CDR1 MNHEY, CDR2 SVGAGI. The germline V and J ends were trimmed by 4 bases and 9 bases, with 10 bases remaining between them.